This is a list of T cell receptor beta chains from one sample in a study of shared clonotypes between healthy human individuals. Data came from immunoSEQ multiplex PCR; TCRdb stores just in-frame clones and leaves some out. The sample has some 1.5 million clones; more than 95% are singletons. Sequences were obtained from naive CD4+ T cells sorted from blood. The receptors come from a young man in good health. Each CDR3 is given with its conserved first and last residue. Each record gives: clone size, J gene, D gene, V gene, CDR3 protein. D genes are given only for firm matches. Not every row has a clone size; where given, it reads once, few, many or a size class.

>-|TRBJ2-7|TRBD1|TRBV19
CASSRRQGGTTYEQYF
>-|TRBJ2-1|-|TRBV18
CASSPSAGPSYNEQFF
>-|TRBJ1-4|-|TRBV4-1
CASSQDPAGGLVEKLFF
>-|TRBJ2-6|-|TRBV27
CASKVRGGSGANVLTF
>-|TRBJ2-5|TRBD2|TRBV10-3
CAISESLGLAGPSAQYF
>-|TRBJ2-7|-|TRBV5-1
CASSQDRSYEQYF
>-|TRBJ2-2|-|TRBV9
CASSVGFSGTGELFF
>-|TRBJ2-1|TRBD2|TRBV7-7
CASSNPEGLAGGVPYNEQFF
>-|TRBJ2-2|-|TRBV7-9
CASSLKISTGELFF
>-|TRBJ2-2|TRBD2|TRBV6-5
CASSTPGLVTGELFF
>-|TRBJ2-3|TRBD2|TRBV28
CASSTPYGLADTDTQYF
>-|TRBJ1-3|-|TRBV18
CASSPTAGAGNTIYF
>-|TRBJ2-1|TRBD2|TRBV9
CASSVTSKGLAGGEQFF
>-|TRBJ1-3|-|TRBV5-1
CASSLAVGRFGNTIYF
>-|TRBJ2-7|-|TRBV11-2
CASSPAPLRRGTYEQYF
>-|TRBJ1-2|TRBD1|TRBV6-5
CASRKQGYGYTF
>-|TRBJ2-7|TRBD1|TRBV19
CASSRQGFYEQYF
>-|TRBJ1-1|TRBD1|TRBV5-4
CASSRDREAFF
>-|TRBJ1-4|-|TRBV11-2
CASSLGLGNEKLFF
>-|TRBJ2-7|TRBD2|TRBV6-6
CASSYPGLAGTYEQYF
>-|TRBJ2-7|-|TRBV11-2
CASSLGLGRSSYEQYF
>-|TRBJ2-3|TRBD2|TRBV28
CASSLSASGSFTDTQYF
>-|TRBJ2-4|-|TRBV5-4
CASSLDPTGIQYF
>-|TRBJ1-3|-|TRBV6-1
CASTLPGTPGNTIYF
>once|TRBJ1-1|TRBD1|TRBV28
CASRSGQLGQMNTEAFF
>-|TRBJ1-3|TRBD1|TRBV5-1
CASSLDRGSGNTIYF
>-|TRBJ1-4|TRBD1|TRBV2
CASSEGQLNEKLFF
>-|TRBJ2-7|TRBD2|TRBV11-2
CASSLALAVSSYEQYF
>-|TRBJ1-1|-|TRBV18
CASSPFAAIQGNTEAFF
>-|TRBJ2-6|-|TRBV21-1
CALQERGANVLTF
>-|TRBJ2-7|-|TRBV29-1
CSVEEVDEQYF
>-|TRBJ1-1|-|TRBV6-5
CASSYKGGTEAFF
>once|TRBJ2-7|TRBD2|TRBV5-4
CASSPWTSGRKDEQYF
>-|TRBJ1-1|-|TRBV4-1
CASSYAERSAEAFF
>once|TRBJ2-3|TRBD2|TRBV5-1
CASSFSGSGDTQYF
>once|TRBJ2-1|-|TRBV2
CASRLQGNEQFF
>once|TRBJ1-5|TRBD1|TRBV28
CAITGAGSQPQHF
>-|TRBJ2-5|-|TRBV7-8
CPQAVTGREVETQYF
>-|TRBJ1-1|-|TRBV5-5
CASSLGRDEAFF
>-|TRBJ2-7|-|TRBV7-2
CASSQDGLSYEQYF
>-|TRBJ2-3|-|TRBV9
CASSVDVGTSTDTQYF
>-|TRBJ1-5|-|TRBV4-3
CASSQEISLGGGRGKPQHF
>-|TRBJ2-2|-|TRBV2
CASSLQGFVNTGELFF
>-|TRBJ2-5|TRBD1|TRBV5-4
CASSRTGGRGETQYF
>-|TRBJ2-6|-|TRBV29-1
CSVAETAITPSGANVLTF
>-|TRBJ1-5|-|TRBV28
CASTRSALAQHF
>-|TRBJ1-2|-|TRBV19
CASSMLAGYGYTF
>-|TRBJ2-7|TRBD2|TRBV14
CASSSTSGTSSREQYF
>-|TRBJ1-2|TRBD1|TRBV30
CAWRSGQGYGYTF
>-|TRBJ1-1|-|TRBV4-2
CASSPSAREAFF
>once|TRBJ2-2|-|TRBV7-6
CASSLDLLFRGGELFF
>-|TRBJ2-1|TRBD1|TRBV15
CATRERGPILYNEQFF
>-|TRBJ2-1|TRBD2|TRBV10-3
CAISAGLAGDVISEQFF
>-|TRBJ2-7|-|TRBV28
CASSSPAVAFYEQYF
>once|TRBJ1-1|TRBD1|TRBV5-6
CASSLGQGEAFF
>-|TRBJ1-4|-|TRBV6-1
CASCYTTTNEKLFF
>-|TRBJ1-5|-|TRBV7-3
CASSTRGNQPQHF
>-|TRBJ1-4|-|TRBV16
CASSRQGQIATNEKLFF
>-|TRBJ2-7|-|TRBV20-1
CSANREGPYF